The subject of this entry is one T cell receptor beta chain. A single count supports this clone. Its specific antigen is unknown. It has no much larger one-base neighbor in the sample; base qualities were not kept. The immunoSEQ Assay, a bias-controlled multiplex PCR, was used to amplify TCRbeta CDR3 regions from genomic DNA. As for the authors' bioinformatics: The number of nucleated cells in each sample was estimated from the amplification of reference gene primers within the assay. To quantify the absolute abundance of each unique TCRbeta CDR3 rearrangement, sequence reads were collapsed and filtered. For each sample, productive Simpson clonality was calculated as the square root of Simpson's diversity index across productive rearrangements. Imported from immuneACCESS, the table was reduced by TCRdb to in-frame sequences with V and J called. These copies leave out some clones; in studies compared against another copy, an unresolved V gene accounts for under half, and the cause of the remainder is not known. Clone size and the V and J calls come from that table; the DNA yielded D and trimming. Within this sample are about 170,000 clones, with almost 85% of them counted one time only. The leading ten clones occupy approximately 2.6% of the sample.

This entry belongs to a study of blood T cell repertoires in COVID-19 (dated by TCRdb to 2020 to 2022). About the investigation overall: The collaborator samples originated in the United States, Italy and Spain and spanned the acute and convalescent phases of COVID-19. The prospective study material was composed of cDNA or gDNA derived from T cells, B-cell-depleted T cells, or PBMCs. The dataset comprised deeply sampled blood TCRbeta repertoires from subjects exposed to, actively infected with, or recovered from COVID-19. The repertoires were released in a freely available public database intended as a resource for research on the immune response to SARS-CoV-2. Samples were obtained from the ongoing ImmuneRACE study (first 160 participants) and from 1,254 subjects provided by 6 global collaborators. A de-identified subject ID, COVID-19 status, age in years and sex were almost always included in the sample metadata. Where available, HLA class I and class II types were obtained from metadata supplied by the sample provider rather than from assay-based typing.

The study at large found these results: How much clinical and demographic metadata was included differed by source and by participant, and the metadata was provided uncurated.

Trimming takes 2 bases from V and 6 bases from J, and the germline ends sit 10 bases apart. The CDR3 contains 13 residues, cysteine and phenylalanine counted. Only CDR3 DNA is held: 39 bases, read in frame from base 1. CDR1 and CDR2 are drawn from the germline V gene (reference sequence): LNHDA, SQIVND. One collaborating source in Seattle enrolled patients while the patients were actively infected and followed the patients over time throughout the course of disease. Each collaborating institution followed its own protocols to collect whole blood in K2EDTA tubes. Collaborator samples were shipped for TCRbeta analysis as frozen whole blood, isolated PBMCs, or DNA extracted from either sample type.

The clonotype was recovered from a woman aged 80 or older with COVID-19, enrolled during active disease. Sequencing was performed on peripheral blood. This chain joins TRBV19 to TRBJ1-1; TRBD1 is perhaps the D gene, given 5 matching bases. Read as DNA, the sequence is TGTGCCAGTAGTATATGGGGGGTGGCTGAAGCTTTCTTT. The resulting protein is CASSIWGVAEAFF.